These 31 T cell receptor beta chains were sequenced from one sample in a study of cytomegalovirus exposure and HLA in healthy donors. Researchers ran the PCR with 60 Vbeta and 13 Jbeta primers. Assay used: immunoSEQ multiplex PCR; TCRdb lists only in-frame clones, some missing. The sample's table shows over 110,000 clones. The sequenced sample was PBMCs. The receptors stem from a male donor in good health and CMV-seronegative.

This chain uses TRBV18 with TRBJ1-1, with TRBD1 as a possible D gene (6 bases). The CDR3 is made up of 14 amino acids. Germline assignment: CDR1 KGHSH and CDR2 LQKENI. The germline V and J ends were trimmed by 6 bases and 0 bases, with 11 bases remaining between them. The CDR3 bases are TGTGCCAGCTCCGAGACAGGACTGAACACTGAAGCTTTCTTT. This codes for CASSETGLNTEAFF.

CDR3 sequence reads: CASSLVPTLHYGYTF. The DNA of the CDR3 is TGTGCCAGCAGTCTTGTCCCTACTTTACACTATGGCTACACCTTC. The chain uses TRBV6-5 and TRBJ1-2; D gene unclear. CDR1 MNHEY and CDR2 SVGAGI come from the germline V gene. V shed 5 bases and J shed 3 bases, with 16 bases lying between them. There are 15 residues in the CDR3.

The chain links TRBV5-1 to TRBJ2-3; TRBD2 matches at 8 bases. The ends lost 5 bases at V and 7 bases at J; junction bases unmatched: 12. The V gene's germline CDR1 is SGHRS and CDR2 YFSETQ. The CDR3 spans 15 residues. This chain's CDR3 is CASRGSAGVYNTQYF. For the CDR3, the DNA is TGCGCCAGCAGAGGATCAGCGGGAGTGTATAATACGCAGTATTTT.

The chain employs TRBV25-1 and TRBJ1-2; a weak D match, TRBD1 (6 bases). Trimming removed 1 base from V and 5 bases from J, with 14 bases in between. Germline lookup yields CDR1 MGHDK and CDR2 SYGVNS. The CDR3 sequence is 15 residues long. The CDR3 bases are TGTGCCAGCAGTGAATTAAGGGACAAAGATTATGGCTACACCTTC. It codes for CASSELRDKDYGYTF.

CDR3 region: CASSAWTASGANVLTF. In nucleotides, the CDR3 is TGTGCCAGTAGCGCCTGGACTGCCTCTGGGGCCAACGTCCTGACTTTC. This sequence joins TRBV19 and TRBJ2-6, with D tentatively TRBD2 (5 bases). Germline lookup yields CDR1 LNHDA and CDR2 SQIVND (reference sequence). V gave up 6 bases and J gave up 0 bases, with 12 bases separating them. The CDR3 is 16 amino acids. Full variable domain (remainder filled in from reference TRBV19 and TRBJ2-6): DGGITQSPKYLFRKEGQNVTLSCEQNLNHDAMYWYRQDPGQGLRLIYYSQIVNDFQKGDIAEGYSVSREKKESFPLTVTSAQKNPTAFYLCASSAWTASGANVLTFGAGSRLTVL.

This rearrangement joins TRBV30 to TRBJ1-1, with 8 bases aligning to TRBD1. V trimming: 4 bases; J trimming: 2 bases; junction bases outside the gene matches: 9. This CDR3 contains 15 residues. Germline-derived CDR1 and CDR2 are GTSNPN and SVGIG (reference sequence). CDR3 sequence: CAWNLGQDGNTEAFF. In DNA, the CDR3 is TGTGCCTGGAACTTGGGACAGGACGGTAACACTGAAGCTTTCTTT.

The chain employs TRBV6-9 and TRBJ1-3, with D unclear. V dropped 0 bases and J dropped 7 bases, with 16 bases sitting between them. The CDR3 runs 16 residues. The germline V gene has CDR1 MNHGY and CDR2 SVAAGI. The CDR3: CASSYSFRVEANTIYF. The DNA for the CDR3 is TGTGCCAGCAGTTATTCGTTCCGGGTAGAAGCTAACACCATATATTTT.

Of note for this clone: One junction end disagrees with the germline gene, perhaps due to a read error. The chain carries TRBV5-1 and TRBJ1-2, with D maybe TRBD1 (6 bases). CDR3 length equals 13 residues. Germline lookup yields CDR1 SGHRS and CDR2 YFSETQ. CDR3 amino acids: CASSLVRGAPNSF. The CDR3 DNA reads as TGCGCCAGCAGCTTGGTACGGGGGGCCCCTAATTCCTTC.

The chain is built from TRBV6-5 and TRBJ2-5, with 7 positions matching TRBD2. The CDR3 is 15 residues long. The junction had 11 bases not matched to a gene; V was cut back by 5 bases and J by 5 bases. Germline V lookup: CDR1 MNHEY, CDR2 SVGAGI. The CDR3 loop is CASSTTPRGGETQYF. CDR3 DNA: TGTGCCAGCAGTACCACTCCTAGGGGAGGGGAGACCCAGTACTTC.

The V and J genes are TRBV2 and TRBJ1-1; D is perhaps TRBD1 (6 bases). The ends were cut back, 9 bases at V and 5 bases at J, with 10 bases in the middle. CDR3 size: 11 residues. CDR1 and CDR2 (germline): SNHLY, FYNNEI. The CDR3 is CASRDITEAFF. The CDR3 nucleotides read TGTGCCAGTAGGGACATAACTGAAGCTTTCTTT.

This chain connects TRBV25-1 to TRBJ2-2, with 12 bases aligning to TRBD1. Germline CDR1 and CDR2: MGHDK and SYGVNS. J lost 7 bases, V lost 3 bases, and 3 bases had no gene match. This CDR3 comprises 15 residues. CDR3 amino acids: CASSEGQGAVGELFF. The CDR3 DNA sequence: TGTGCCAGCAGTGAGGGACAGGGGGCCGTCGGGGAGCTGTTTTTT.

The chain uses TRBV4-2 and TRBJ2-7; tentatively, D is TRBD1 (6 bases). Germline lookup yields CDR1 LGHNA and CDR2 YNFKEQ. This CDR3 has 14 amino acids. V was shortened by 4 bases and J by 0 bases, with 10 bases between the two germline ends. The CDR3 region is CASSPQGSSYEQYF. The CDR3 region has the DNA TGTGCCAGCAGCCCGCAGGGGAGCTCCTACGAGCAGTACTTC.

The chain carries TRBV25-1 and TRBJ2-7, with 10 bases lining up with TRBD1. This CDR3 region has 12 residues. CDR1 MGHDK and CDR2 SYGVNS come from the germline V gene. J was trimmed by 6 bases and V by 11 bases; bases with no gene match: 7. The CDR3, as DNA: TGTGCCCGCCGGGACAGGGGCTGCGAGCAGTACTTC. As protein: CARRDRGCEQYF.

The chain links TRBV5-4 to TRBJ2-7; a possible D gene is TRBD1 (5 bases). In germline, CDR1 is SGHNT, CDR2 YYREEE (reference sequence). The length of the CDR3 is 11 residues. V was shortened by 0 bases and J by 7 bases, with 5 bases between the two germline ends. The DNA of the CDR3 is TGTGCCAGCAGCTTGGGGACAGAGCAGTACTTC. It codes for CASSLGTEQYF.

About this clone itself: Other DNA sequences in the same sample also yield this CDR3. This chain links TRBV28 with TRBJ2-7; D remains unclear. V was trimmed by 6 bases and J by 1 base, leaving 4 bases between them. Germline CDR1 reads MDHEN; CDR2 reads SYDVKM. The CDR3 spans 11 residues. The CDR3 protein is CASSISYEQYF. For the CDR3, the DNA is TGTGCCAGCAGCATTTCCTACGAGCAGTACTTC.

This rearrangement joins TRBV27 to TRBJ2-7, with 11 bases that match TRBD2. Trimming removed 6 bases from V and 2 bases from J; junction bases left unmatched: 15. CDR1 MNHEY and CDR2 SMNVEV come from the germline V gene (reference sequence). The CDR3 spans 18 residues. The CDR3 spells CASRVLAGVGRSTYEQYF. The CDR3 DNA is TGTGCCAGCAGGGTACTAGCGGGAGTTGGGAGATCGACCTACGAGCAGTACTTC.

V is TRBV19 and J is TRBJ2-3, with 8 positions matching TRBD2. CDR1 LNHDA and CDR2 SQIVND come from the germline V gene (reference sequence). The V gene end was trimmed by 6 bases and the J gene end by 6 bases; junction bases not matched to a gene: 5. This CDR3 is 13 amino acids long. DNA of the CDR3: TGTGCCAGTAGCGTCGGGAGGGAGGATACGCAGTATTTT. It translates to CASSVGREDTQYF.

As DNA, the CDR3 is TGTGCCAGCTCACCAGACTCGACAGGTATATCACCCCTCCACTTT. Residues: CASSPDSTGISPLHF. The chain employs TRBV18 and TRBJ1-6, with D maybe TRBD1 (6 bases). Germline CDR1 is KGHSH and CDR2 is LQKENI. The CDR3 consists of 15 residues. Trimming cost V 2 bases and J 10 bases, with 15 bases left between them.

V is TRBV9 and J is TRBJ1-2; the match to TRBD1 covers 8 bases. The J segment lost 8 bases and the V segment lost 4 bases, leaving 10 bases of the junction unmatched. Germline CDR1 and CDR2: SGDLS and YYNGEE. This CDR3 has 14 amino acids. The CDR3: CASSPDRGVGGYTF. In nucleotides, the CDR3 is TGTGCCAGCAGCCCAGACAGGGGCGTCGGGGGCTACACCTTC. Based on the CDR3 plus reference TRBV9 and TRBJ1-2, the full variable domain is DSGVTQTPKHLITATGQRVTLRCSPRSGDLSVYWYQQSLDQGLQFLIQYYNGEERAKGNILERFSAQQFPDLHSELNLSSLELGDSALYFCASSPDRGVGGYTFGSGTRLTVV.

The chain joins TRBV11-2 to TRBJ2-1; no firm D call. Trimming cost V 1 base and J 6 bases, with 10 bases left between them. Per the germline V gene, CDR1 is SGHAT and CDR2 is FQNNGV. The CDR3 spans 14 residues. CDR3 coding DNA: TGTGCCAGCAGCTTAGCGTTTGGCTTCAATGAGCAGTTCTTC. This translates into CASSLAFGFNEQFF.

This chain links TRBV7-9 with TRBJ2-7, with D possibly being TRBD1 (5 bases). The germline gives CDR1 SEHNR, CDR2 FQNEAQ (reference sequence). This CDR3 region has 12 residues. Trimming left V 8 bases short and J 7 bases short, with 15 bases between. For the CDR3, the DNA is TGTGCCAGCGGGGCCGTCCGTGAAGAGCAGTACTTC. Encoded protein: CASGAVREEQYF.

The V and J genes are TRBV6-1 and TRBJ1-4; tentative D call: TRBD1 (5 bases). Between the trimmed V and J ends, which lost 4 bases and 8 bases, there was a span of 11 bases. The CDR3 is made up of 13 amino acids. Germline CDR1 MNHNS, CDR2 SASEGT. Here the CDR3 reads CASSVGEEEKLFF. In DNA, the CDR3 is TGTGCCAGCAGTGTGGGGGAGGAGGAAAAACTGTTTTTT.

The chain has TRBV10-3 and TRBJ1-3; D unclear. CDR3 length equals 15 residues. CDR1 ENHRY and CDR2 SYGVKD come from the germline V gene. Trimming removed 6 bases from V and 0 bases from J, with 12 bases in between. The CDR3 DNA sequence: TGTGCCATCAGAGTCGGGTCCTCCTCTGGAAACACCATATATTTT. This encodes CAIRVGSSSGNTIYF.

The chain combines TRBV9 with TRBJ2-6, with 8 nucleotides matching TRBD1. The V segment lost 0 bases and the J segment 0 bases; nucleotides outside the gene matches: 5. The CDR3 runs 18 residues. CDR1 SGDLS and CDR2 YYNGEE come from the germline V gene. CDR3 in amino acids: CASSVDQGAISGANVLTF. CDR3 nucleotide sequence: TGTGCCAGCAGCGTAGATCAGGGGGCCATCTCTGGGGCCAACGTCCTGACTTTC. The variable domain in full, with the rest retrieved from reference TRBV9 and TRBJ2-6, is DSGVTQTPKHLITATGQRVTLRCSPRSGDLSVYWYQQSLDQGLQFLIQYYNGEERAKGNILERFSAQQFPDLHSELNLSSLELGDSALYFCASSVDQGAISGANVLTFGAGSRLTVL.

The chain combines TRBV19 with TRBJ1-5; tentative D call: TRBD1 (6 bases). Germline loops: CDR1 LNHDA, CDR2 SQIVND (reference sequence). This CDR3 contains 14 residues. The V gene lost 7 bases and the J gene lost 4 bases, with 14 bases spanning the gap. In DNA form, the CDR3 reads TGTGCCAGTACGGAACAGGGCTGGAATCAGCCCCAGCATTTT. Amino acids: CASTEQGWNQPQHF.

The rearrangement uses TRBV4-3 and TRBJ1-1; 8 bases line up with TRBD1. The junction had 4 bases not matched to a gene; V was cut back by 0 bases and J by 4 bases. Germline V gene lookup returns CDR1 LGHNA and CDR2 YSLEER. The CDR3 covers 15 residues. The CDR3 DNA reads TGCGCCAGCAGCCAAGAAAACAGGGGGTTCACTGAAGCTTTCTTT. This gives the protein CASSQENRGFTEAFF.

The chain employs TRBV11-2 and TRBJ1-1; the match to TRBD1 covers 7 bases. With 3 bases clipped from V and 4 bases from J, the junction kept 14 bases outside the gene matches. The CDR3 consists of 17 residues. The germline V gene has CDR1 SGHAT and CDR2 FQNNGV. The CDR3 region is CASSFLTGQRTSTEAFF. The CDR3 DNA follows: TGTGCCAGCAGCTTTCTTACGGGACAGCGGACGAGCACTGAAGCTTTCTTT.

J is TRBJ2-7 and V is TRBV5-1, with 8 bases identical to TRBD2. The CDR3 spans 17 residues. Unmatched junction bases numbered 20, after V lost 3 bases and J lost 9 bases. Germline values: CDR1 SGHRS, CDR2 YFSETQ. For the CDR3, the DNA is TGCGCCAGCAGCTCAACCCAATTGACTAGCGCCGGTTGGAGGCAGTACTTC. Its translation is CASSSTQLTSAGWRQYF. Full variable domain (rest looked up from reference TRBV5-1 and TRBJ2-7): KAGVTQTPRYLIKTRGQQVTLSCSPISGHRSVSWYQQTPGQGLQFLFEYFSETQRNKGNFPGRFSGRQFSNSRSEMNVSTLELGDSALYLCASSSTQLTSAGWRQYFGPGTRLTVT.

The CDR3 coding sequence is TGTGCCAGCAGTAAGGACTTTAATGAAAAACTGTTTTTT. It is translated as CASSKDFNEKLFF. The genes are TRBV6-5 and TRBJ1-4; no definite D call. CDR1 is MNHEY, CDR2 SVGAGI, per germline. V lost 5 bases and J 4 bases, leaving 8 bases between the germline ends. The CDR3 spans 13 residues.

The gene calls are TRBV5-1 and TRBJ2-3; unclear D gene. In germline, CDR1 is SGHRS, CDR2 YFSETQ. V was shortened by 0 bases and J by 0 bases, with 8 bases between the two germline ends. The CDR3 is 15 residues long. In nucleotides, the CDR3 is TGCGCCAGCAGCTTGGCGACTCACAGCACAGATACGCAGTATTTT. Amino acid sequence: CASSLATHSTDTQYF.

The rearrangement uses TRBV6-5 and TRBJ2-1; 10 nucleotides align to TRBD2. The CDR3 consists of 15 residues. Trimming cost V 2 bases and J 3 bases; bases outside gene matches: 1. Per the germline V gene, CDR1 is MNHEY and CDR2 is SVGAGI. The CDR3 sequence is CASSYGLADYNEQFF. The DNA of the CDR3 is TGTGCCAGCAGTTACGGACTAGCGGACTACAATGAGCAGTTCTTC.